This is a list of T cell receptor beta chains from one sample in a study of cytomegalovirus exposure and HLA in healthy donors. Data came from immunoSEQ multiplex PCR; TCRdb stores just in-frame clones and leaves some out. The sample lists more than 100,000 clones; under 70% were seen once. Sequenced material: PBMCs. Receptors were obtained from a man between 18 and 35 years old in good health and CMV-seronegative. The CDR3 runs from the conserved cysteine through the conserved F or W. The D gene is left open where the match is weak. The size field is filled for only some rows; it gives once, few, many or a size class.

>few|TRBJ2-2|TRBV5-1|TRBD2
CASSGTSGSFRELFF
TGCGCCAGCAGTGGGACTAGCGGGAGTTTCCGGGAGCTGTTTTTT
>once|TRBJ2-5|TRBV15|TRBD2
CATSRDTGLAGVPETQYF
TGTGCCACCAGCAGAGATACGGGACTAGCGGGAGTTCCAGAGACCCAGTACTTC
>-|TRBJ2-7|TRBV29-1|TRBD1
CSSRDRGYEQYF
TGCAGCTCCCGGGACAGGGGCTACGAGCAGTACTTC
>-|TRBJ1-5|TRBV7-2|-
CASSLRDGRQPQHF
TGTGCCAGCAGCTTACGGGATGGAAGACAGCCCCAGCATTTT
>-|TRBJ2-2|TRBV2|TRBD2
CASSGPWGAGGLGDTGELFF
TGTGCCAGCAGTGGCCCCTGGGGGGCGGGGGGCCTTGGGGACACCGGGGAGCTGTTTTTT
>-|TRBJ1-1|TRBV14|-
CASSHSGVNTEAFF
TGTGCCAGCAGCCACTCCGGGGTGAACACTGAAGCTTTCTTT
>-|TRBJ1-4|TRBV10-3|-
CATAALARGEKLFF
TGTGCCACGGCAGCCTTGGCGCGCGGTGAAAAACTGTTTTTT
>-|TRBJ1-5|TRBV5-1|TRBD1
CASRLGTGNQPQHF
TGCGCCAGCAGGCTTGGGACAGGGAATCAGCCCCAGCATTTT
>-|TRBJ1-1|TRBV5-1|-
CASSLAGKTEAFF
TGCGCCAGCAGCTTGGCAGGGAAGACTGAAGCTTTCTTT
>-|TRBJ2-2|TRBV19|TRBD1
CASSSRGTGELFF
TGTGCCAGTAGTTCCAGGGGGACCGGGGAGCTGTTTTTT
>-|TRBJ2-7|TRBV4-3|-
CASSQGPGVEQYF
TGCGCCAGCAGCCAAGGGCCGGGAGTGGAGCAGTACTTC
>once|TRBJ2-7|TRBV11-3|-
CASIFAKSPPNYEQYF
TGTGCCAGCATCTTCGCAAAATCCCCCCCTAACTACGAGCAGTACTTC
>-|TRBJ1-1|TRBV25-1|-
CASSALNTEAFF
TGTGCCAGCAGTGCCCTAAACACTGAAGCTTTCTTT
>-|TRBJ1-1|TRBV14|-
CASSPQGFAEAFF
TGTGCCAGCAGCCCACAGGGATTCGCTGAAGCTTTCTTT
>few|TRBJ2-1|TRBV10-3|-
CATRHGDRPSGRYNEQFF
TGTGCCACCCGGCATGGGGACCGGCCGTCCGGGAGATACAATGAGCAGTTCTTC
>-|TRBJ2-1|TRBV27|TRBD2
CASSPHPTGLGNEQFF
TGTGCCAGCAGTCCGCACCCGACTGGACTAGGGAATGAGCAGTTCTTC
>-|TRBJ1-5|TRBV27|TRBD1
CASSDHAFPGQALIQPQHF
TGTGCCAGCAGTGACCATGCTTTTCCGGGACAGGCGTTAATTCAGCCCCAGCATTTT
>-|TRBJ1-2|TRBV14|TRBD1
CASSQDQGQIYGYTF
TGTGCCAGCAGCCAAGATCAGGGACAGATCTATGGCTACACCTTC
>-|TRBJ2-7|TRBV28|-
CASSFSFTGSSYEQYF
TGTGCCAGCAGTTTCTCTTTTACAGGGAGCTCCTACGAGCAGTACTTC
>few|TRBJ2-3|TRBV5-1|TRBD2
CASSLGLAGADTQYF
TGCGCCAGCAGCTTGGGACTAGCGGGAGCAGATACGCAGTATTTT
>-|TRBJ1-2|TRBV11-2|-
CASSPFARGWNNYGYTF
TGTGCCAGCAGCCCTTTCGCGAGGGGGTGGAACAACTATGGCTACACCTTC
>-|TRBJ1-2|TRBV21-1|-
CASSNPHRGPGYTF
TGTGCCAGCAGCAATCCTCACAGGGGGCCTGGCTACACCTTC
>-|TRBJ1-1|TRBV2|TRBD1
CAGKTGSQMGEAFF
TGTGCCGGGAAGACAGGGTCACAGATGGGTGAAGCTTTCTTT
>-|TRBJ2-1|TRBV9|TRBD2
CASSPRLAGGVNEQFF
TGTGCCAGCAGCCCTAGACTAGCGGGGGGTGTGAATGAGCAGTTCTTC
>-|TRBJ2-2|TRBV9|-
CASSLLSTGELFF
TGTGCCAGCAGCCTACTGAGCACCGGGGAGCTGTTTTTT
>-|TRBJ2-1|TRBV2|TRBD2
CASSGLAGYNEQFF
TGTGCCAGCAGTGGACTAGCGGGGTACAATGAGCAGTTCTTC
>-|TRBJ2-1|TRBV5-1|TRBD1
CASSSAITGDEQFF
TGCGCCAGCAGCTCCGCTATAACAGGGGATGAGCAGTTCTTC
>-|TRBJ2-7|TRBV2|-
CASLPRVADTYEQYF
TGTGCCAGCCTCCCCAGGGTAGCTGATACCTACGAGCAGTACTTC
>few|TRBJ2-1|TRBV7-8|TRBD1
CASSPRFGDRYYNEQFF
TGTGCCAGCAGCCCCCGGTTTGGGGACAGGTATTACAATGAGCAGTTCTTC
>-|TRBJ2-1|TRBV7-9|TRBD2
CASSSGAGGTYNEQFF
TGTGCCAGCAGCTCTGGGGCGGGGGGCACCTACAATGAGCAGTTCTTC